Below are 29 T cell receptor beta chains sequenced from a single sample in a study of CD8 T cells in ankylosing spondylitis. General study points: Several highly homologous variants formed a TCR beta motif that appeared characteristic of ankylosing spondylitis blood.

Antigens of these TCRs are unknown. Each CDR3 protein is one row after TCRdb ran MiXCR on the 5' RACE reads. The table records approximately 400,000 distinct CDR3 sequences, roughly a sixth of them present only once. The sequencing input was blood, either unsorted or a sorted T cell fraction (not recorded which). The source of these receptors is a male donor with ankylosing spondylitis.

This chain links TRBV29-1 with TRBJ2-2; TRBD2 matches 11 bases. J gave up 0 bases and V 6 bases, and 6 bases lay outside the gene matches. The CDR3 contains 16 residues. From germline, CDR1 is SQVTM and CDR2 ANQGSEA. The CDR3 loop reads CSVRLAGRANTGELFF. CDR3 nucleotides: TGCAGCGTACGACTAGCGGGAAGAGCGAACACCGGGGAGCTGTTTTTT.

This chain joins TRBV25-1 and TRBJ1-1; TRBD1 is a possible D gene (5 bases). This CDR3 is built from 13 residues. CDR1 is MGHDK, CDR2 SYGVNS, per germline. V shed 5 bases and J shed 7 bases, with 14 bases lying between them. This CDR3 is CASSTSGTYEAFF. CDR3 in DNA: TGTGCCAGCAGTACTTCCGGGACCTATGAAGCTTTCTTT.

This clonotype has only one observation. The rearrangement links TRBV6-5 to TRBJ2-1; 15 bases line up with TRBD2. After removal of 0 bases from V and 8 bases from J, the junction contained 2 bases not matched to a gene. This CDR3 contains 16 residues. Germline assignment: CDR1 MNHEY and CDR2 SVGAGI. CDR3 nucleotide sequence: TGTGCCAGCAGTTACTCCGGACTAGCGGGGGGGGATGAGCAGTTCTTC. As protein: CASSYSGLAGGDEQFF.

The chain's CDR3 is CASSWREGGGYTF. For the CDR3, the DNA is TGTGCCAGTAGTTGGCGCGAGGGGGGAGGCTACACCTTC. The rearrangement links TRBV19 to TRBJ1-2; D is perhaps TRBD1 (6 bases). Germline-derived CDR1 and CDR2 are LNHDA and SQIVND (reference sequence). The V and J ends lost 5 bases and 8 bases respectively, with 15 bases between them. The CDR3 is 13 amino acids.

This clonotype appeared a few times. The rearrangement joins TRBV29-1 to TRBJ2-2, with a tentative D call TRBD1 (5 bases). V was clipped by 0 bases and J by 4 bases, with 15 bases between them. This CDR3 is 16 amino acids long. The V gene's germline CDR1 is SQVTM and CDR2 ANQGSEA. The CDR3 nucleotides read TGCAGCGTTGAAGATCCCCAGGGAACGGGCACCGGGGAGCTGTTTTTT. Protein sequence: CSVEDPQGTGTGELFF.

In its sample, this clonotype was seen a few times. The chain employs TRBV9 and TRBJ2-3, with 9 bases fitting TRBD2. V was clipped by 0 bases and J by 1 base; unmatched bases: 6. Germline lookup yields CDR1 SGDLS and CDR2 YYNGEE. This CDR3 is 17 amino acids long. The CDR3 reads CASSVGLAATGTDTQYF. Here the CDR3 DNA reads TGTGCCAGCAGCGTAGGACTAGCGGCCACCGGCACAGATACGCAGTATTTT.

This clonotype was detected only a few times. The CDR3 here is CSASSGGEQFF. CDR3 DNA: TGCAGTGCTAGTTCCGGAGGTGAGCAGTTCTTC. V usage is TRBV20-1 and J usage is TRBJ2-1; a weak D match, TRBD2 (5 bases). V gave up 3 bases and J gave up 9 bases, with 9 bases separating them. CDR1 is DFQATT and CDR2 is SNEGSKA in the germline V gene (reference sequence). There are 11 residues in the CDR3.

The chain employs TRBV5-1 and TRBJ1-6; maybe TRBD1 (6 bases). The CDR3 is 15 residues long. Germline CDR1 SGHRS, CDR2 YFSETQ. Trimming pared 3 bases from V and 3 bases from J, leaving 10 bases between. As DNA, the CDR3 is TGCGCCAGCAGCTATGCAGGGGACTATAATTCACCCCTCCACTTT. This translates into CASSYAGDYNSPLHF.

The chain combines TRBV4-2 with TRBJ2-1; 11 nucleotides line up with TRBD2. The CDR3 consists of 20 residues. The V gene end was trimmed by 2 bases and the J gene end by 3 bases; junction bases not matched to a gene: 15. Germline V CDR1 and CDR2: LGHNA, YNFKEQ. CDR3 DNA: TGTGCCAGCAGCCAAATTTGGGTTCGACTAGCGGGGAAAGACTACAATGAGCAGTTCTTC. The encoded protein is CASSQIWVRLAGKDYNEQFF.

J is TRBJ2-7 and V is TRBV6-2 or TRBV6-3, with TRBD1 as a possible D gene (6 bases). V lost 6 bases and J lost 4, with 16 bases in between. From germline, CDR1 is MNHEY and CDR2 SVGEGT. The CDR3 length is 14 residues. The CDR3 is CASRLRGQGYEQYF. The CDR3 DNA is TGTGCCAGCAGACTTAGGGGACAAGGTTACGAGCAGTACTTC.

The chain uses TRBV7-2 and TRBJ1-2; possibly TRBD1 for D (5 bases). This CDR3 region has 14 residues. Germline assignment: CDR1 SGHTA and CDR2 FQGNSA. The V gene lost 5 bases and the J gene lost 10 bases, with 20 bases spanning the gap. CDR3 residues: CASSVRGLAGPYTF. The CDR3 DNA reads as TGTGCCAGCAGCGTTCGGGGATTAGCGGGGCCCTACACCTTC.

The chain is built from TRBV18 and TRBJ2-7, with TRBD1 matching 7 bases. Germline V gives CDR1 KGHSH, CDR2 LQKENI. V lost 2 bases and J lost 1; bases outside the gene matches: 2. The CDR3 has 14 amino acids. The CDR3, as DNA: TGTGCCAGCTCACCAATGACAGGGTCCTACGAGCAGTACTTC. It yields the protein CASSPMTGSYEQYF.

In its sample, this clonotype was seen a few times. V gene TRBV11-3 combines with J gene TRBJ2-1; D call uncertain. The CDR3 totals 13 residues. Germline V lookup: CDR1 SGHNT, CDR2 YENEEA. The V end was cut by 4 bases, the J end by 7 bases, with 11 bases between. CDR3 loop: CASSSRNLNEQFF. In DNA form, the CDR3 reads TGTGCCAGCAGCTCACGCAATCTGAATGAGCAGTTCTTC.

This clonotype occurred a few times. The chain has TRBV11-2 and TRBJ2-1; D tentatively reads TRBD1 or TRBD2 (5 bases each). From germline, CDR1 is SGHAT and CDR2 FQNNGV. V was trimmed by 5 bases and J by 4 bases, leaving 24 bases between them. CDR3 length: 18 amino acids. The CDR3 is CASSLISGTLAGYNEQFF. The CDR3 DNA reads as TGTGCCAGCAGCCTAATATCAGGGACCCTCGCCGGATACAATGAGCAGTTCTTC.

The rearrangement links TRBV12-3 or TRBV12-4 to TRBJ2-3; 8 nucleotides align to TRBD1. This CDR3 has 16 amino acids. The V and J ends lost 5 bases and 7 bases, in that order; junction bases with no gene match: 14. The CDR3 DNA follows: TGTGCCAGCAGTGCAAACAGGGGGAAAGGTAGAAATACGCAGTATTTT. The encoded protein is CASSANRGKGRNTQYF.

The V and J genes are TRBV9 and TRBJ2-3; D gene unclear. The germline V gene encodes CDR1 SGDLS and CDR2 YYNGEE. The CDR3 covers 13 residues. Between the trimmed V and J ends, which lost 1 base and 2 bases, there was a span of 5 bases. As DNA, the CDR3 is TGTGCCAGCAGCGTATTCTCCACAGATACGCAGTATTTT. Residues: CASSVFSTDTQYF.

This clonotype was counted a few times. The gene calls are TRBV10-2 and TRBJ2-5; 9 nucleotides agree with TRBD2. The germline gives CDR1 WSHSY, CDR2 SAAADI. This CDR3 has 14 residues. Germline trimming cut 8 bases from V and 5 bases from J; bases unmatched to any gene: 9. CDR3 protein: CASGVAGAQETQYF. The DNA for the CDR3 is TGCGCCAGCGGGGTAGCGGGGGCCCAGGAGACCCAGTACTTC.

The chain is built from TRBV7-6 and TRBJ2-3; a possible D gene is TRBD2 (5 bases). Germline V gene sequence: CDR1 SGHVS, CDR2 FNYEAQ. This CDR3 has 13 residues. Deletions cut 3 bases from V and 3 bases from J, with 7 bases between. The CDR3 region is CASSFRRTDTQYF. For the CDR3, the DNA is TGTGCCAGCAGCTTCAGGAGGACAGATACGCAGTATTTT.

J is TRBJ2-7 and V is TRBV28; 11 nucleotides agree with TRBD2. V was clipped by 4 bases and J by 3 bases; unmatched bases: 5. The length of the CDR3 is 15 residues. CDR1 is MDHEN, CDR2 SYDVKM, per germline. The CDR3 DNA reads TGTGCCAGCAGTTCCAGGACTAGCGGGCGCTACGAGCAGTACTTC. This codes for CASSSRTSGRYEQYF.

Regarding this clonotype: One end of the junction fails to match germline, which may point to a read error. This chain connects TRBV6-2 or TRBV6-3 to TRBJ2-2, with 8 bases matching TRBD2. The V gene's germline CDR1 is MNHEY and CDR2 SVGEGT. The CDR3 totals 14 residues. CDR3 loop: CASSWSNPGGGLFF. The CDR3 DNA reads TGTGCCAGCAGTTGGAGTAATCCCGGGGGGGGGCTGTTTTTT.

There are a few counts of this clonotype. The V call is TRBV27, the J call TRBJ2-7; D remains ambiguous. The V and J ends lost 6 bases and 7 bases respectively, with 16 bases between them. There are 13 residues in the CDR3. Germline V gene lookup returns CDR1 MNHEY and CDR2 SMNVEV (reference sequence). DNA of the CDR3: TGTGCCAGCAGAGACGTCGAGGTCGGGGAGCAGTACTTC. Residues: CASRDVEVGEQYF.

The chain combines TRBV6-1 with TRBJ1-2; 8 bases line up with TRBD1. CDR1 is MNHNS and CDR2 is SASEGT in the germline V gene. V lost 3 bases to trimming and J lost 4 bases; unmatched junction nucleotides: 7. The CDR3 consists of 15 residues. CDR3 DNA: TGTGCCAGCAGTGAGGACAGGGTCGGCTTCTATGGCTACACCTTC. The encoded protein is CASSEDRVGFYGYTF.

This clonotype has a count of ten or more. This chain joins TRBV20-1 and TRBJ2-1; 7 positions match TRBD1. CDR1 is DFQATT and CDR2 is SNEGSKA in the germline V gene (reference sequence). The CDR3 has 16 amino acids. V shed 5 bases and J 3 bases; nucleotides not matched to a gene: 13. The CDR3 spells CSALNRDSNHYNEQFF. As DNA, the CDR3 is TGCAGTGCTCTTAACCGGGACAGCAATCACTACAATGAGCAGTTCTTC.

The chain uses TRBV5-6 and TRBJ2-3; no clear D gene. V shed 3 bases and J shed 2 bases, with 7 bases lying between them. This CDR3 region has 13 residues. Germline lookup yields CDR1 SGHDT and CDR2 YYEEEE. The CDR3 DNA is TGTGCCAGCAGCTCGGATTTCACAGATACGCAGTATTTT. Translating it yields CASSSDFTDTQYF.

This clonotype was counted only a few times. The chain combines TRBV6-2 or TRBV6-3 with TRBJ2-3; 10 bases align to TRBD2. CDR1 is MNHEY, CDR2 SVGEGT, per germline. With 4 bases clipped from V and 6 bases from J, the junction kept 7 bases outside the gene matches. This CDR3 has 15 residues. CDR3 in amino acids: CASSLGLASRDTQYF. The CDR3 bases are TGTGCCAGCAGTTTGGGACTAGCGTCACGGGATACGCAGTATTTT.

This chain connects TRBV20-1 to TRBJ2-4, with D possibly TRBD2 on 5 matching bases. The CDR3 covers 15 residues. V dropped 1 base and J dropped 2 bases, with 12 bases sitting between them. The germline CDR1 and CDR2 sequences are DFQATT and SNEGSKA (reference sequence). The CDR3 here is CSARASSESKNIQYF. Written as DNA, the CDR3 is TGCAGTGCTAGAGCGAGTAGCGAGTCCAAAAACATTCAGTACTTC.

The J gene is TRBJ2-5, the V gene TRBV11-2; 12 bases fit TRBD2. Germline-derived CDR1 and CDR2 are SGHAT and FQNNGV. The V gene end was trimmed by 2 bases and the J gene end by 5 bases; junction bases not matched to a gene: 12. The CDR3 extends over 18 amino acids. The CDR3 region has the DNA TGTGCCAGCAGCTTAAGAAGTCTAGCGGGGGGGCGTTTCGAGACCCAGTACTTC. Its protein product is CASSLRSLAGGRFETQYF.

This clonotype was seen a handful of times. J is TRBJ2-2 and V is TRBV11-3; 7 bases align to TRBD1. Germline assignment: CDR1 SGHNT and CDR2 YENEEA. The CDR3 length is 14 residues. V dropped 3 bases and J dropped 7; count of bases not matched to a gene: 5. This CDR3 is CASSFGQDDGELFF. The CDR3 coding sequence is TGTGCCAGCAGCTTTGGACAGGATGACGGGGAGCTGTTTTTT.

This clonotype was counted between two and nine times. The V call is TRBV4-1, the J call TRBJ1-2; D is ambiguous. V was trimmed by 0 bases and J by 7 bases, leaving 12 bases between them. Looked up from germline, CDR1 is MGHRA and CDR2 is YSYEKL. The CDR3 is made up of 14 amino acids. The CDR3 is CASSQDPGPGGYTF. In nucleotides, the CDR3 is TGCGCCAGCAGCCAAGATCCTGGCCCCGGTGGCTACACCTTC.